Shown below are 3 T cell receptor beta chains from a single sample sequenced in a study of blood T cell repertoires in COVID-19. Data came from immunoSEQ multiplex PCR; TCRdb stores just in-frame clones and leaves some out. The sample has fewer than 350,000 clones, approximately 86% seen once. The sequenced sample was peripheral blood. Receptor source: a man between 18 and 29 years old with active or convalescent COVID-19.

V and J are TRBV15 and TRBJ1-1; the match to TRBD1 covers 11 bases. Germline CDR1 and CDR2: LNHNV and YYDKDF (reference sequence). This CDR3 contains 14 residues. Unmatched junction bases numbered 2, after V lost 3 bases and J lost 5 bases. CDR3 amino acids: CATSRGQGGTEAFF. CDR3 DNA: TGTGCCACCAGCAGGGGACAGGGGGGAACTGAAGCTTTCTTT.

V is TRBV20-1 and J is TRBJ2-3, with D tentatively TRBD2 (6 bases). V was pared by 6 bases and J by 8 bases, with 12 bases between. Germline V gene lookup returns CDR1 DFQATT and CDR2 SNEGSKA (reference sequence). The CDR3 runs to 11 residues. This CDR3 is CSAEVEGTQYF. The CDR3 DNA reads TGCAGTGCCGAGGTGGAGGGTACGCAGTATTTT.

The V and J genes are TRBV2 and TRBJ2-7, with 7 bases identical to TRBD1. The J segment lost 3 bases and the V segment lost 3 bases, leaving 8 bases of the junction unmatched. CDR1 is SNHLY and CDR2 is FYNNEI in the germline V gene. The CDR3 runs to 15 residues. This CDR3 is CASSDPSTGLYEQYF. Written as DNA, the CDR3 is TGTGCCAGCAGTGATCCCTCGACAGGGCTCTACGAGCAGTACTTC. Looking up the rest from reference TRBV2 and TRBJ2-7 gives the full variable domain: EPEVTQTPSHQVTQMGQEVILRCVPISNHLYFYWYRQILGQKVEFLVSFYNNEISEKSEIFDDQFSVERPDGSNFTLKIRSTKLEDSAMYFCASSDPSTGLYEQYFGPGTRLTVT.